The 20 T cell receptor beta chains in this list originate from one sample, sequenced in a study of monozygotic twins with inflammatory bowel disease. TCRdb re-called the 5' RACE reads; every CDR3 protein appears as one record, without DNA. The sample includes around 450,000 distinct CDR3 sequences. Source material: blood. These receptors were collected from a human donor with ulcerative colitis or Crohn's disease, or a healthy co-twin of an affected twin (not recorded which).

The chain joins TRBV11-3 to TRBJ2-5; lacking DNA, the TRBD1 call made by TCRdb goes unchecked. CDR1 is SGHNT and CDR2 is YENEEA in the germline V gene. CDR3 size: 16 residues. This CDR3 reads CASSSGLAGGKETQYF.

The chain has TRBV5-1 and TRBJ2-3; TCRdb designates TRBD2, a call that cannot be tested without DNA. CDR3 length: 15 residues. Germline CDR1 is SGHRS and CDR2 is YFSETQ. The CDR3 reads CASRKLAGDTDTQYF.

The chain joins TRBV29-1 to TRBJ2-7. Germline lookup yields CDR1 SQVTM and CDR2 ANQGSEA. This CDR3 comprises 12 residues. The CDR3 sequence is CSVGEAAYEQYF.

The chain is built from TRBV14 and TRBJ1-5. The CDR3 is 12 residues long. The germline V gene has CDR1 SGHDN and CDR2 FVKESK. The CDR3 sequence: CASSQDHGPQHF.

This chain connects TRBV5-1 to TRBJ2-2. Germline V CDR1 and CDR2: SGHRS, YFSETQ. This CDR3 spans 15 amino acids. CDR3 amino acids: CASSLLLENTGELFF.

This CDR3 reads CASSSRVANTEAFF. The rearrangement joins TRBV11-1 to TRBJ1-1; TCRdb names TRBD1, which stays unverified in the absence of DNA. The CDR3 sequence is 14 residues long. Germline V gene data show CDR1 as SGHAT and CDR2 as FQDESV (reference sequence).

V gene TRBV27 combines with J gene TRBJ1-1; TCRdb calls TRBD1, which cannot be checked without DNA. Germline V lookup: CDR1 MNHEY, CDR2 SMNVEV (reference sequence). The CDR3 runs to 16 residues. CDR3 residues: CASMPWTGGYDTEAFF.

This CDR3 is CASSSDREGGANVLTF. The chain employs TRBV7-9 and TRBJ2-6; lacking DNA, the TRBD1 call made by TCRdb goes unchecked. CDR1 SEHNR and CDR2 FQNEAQ come from the germline V gene (reference sequence). The CDR3 sequence is 16 residues long.

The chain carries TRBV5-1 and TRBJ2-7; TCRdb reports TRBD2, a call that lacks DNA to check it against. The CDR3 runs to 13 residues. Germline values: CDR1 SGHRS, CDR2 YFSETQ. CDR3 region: CASRRTSGYEQYF.

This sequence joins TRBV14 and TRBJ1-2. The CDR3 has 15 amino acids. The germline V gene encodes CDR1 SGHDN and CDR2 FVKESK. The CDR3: CASSQERIYSYGYTF.

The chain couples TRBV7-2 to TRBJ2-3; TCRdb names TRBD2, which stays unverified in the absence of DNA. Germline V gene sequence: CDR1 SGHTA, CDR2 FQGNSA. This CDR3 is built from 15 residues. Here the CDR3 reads CASTISGGVTDTQYF.

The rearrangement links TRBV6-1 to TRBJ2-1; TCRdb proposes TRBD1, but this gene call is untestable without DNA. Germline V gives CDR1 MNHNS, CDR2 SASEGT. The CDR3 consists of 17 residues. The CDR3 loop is CASSVAGASSSYNEQFF.

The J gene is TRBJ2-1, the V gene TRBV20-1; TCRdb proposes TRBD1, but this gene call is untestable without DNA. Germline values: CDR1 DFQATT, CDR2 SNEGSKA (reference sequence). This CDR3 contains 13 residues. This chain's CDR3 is CSAPGPNGGEQFF.

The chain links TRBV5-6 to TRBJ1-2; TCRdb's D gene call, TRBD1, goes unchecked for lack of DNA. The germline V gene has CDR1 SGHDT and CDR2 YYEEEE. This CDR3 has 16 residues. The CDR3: CASSQTGTLESYGYTF.

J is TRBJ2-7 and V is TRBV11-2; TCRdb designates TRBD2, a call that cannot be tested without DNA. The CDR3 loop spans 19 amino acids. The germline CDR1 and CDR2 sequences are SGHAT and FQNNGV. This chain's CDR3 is CASSLRLAGEWSRDYEQYF. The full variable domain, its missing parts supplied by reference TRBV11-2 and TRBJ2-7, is EAGVAQSPRYKIIEKRQSVAFWCNPISGHATLYWYQQILGQGPKLLIQFQNNGVVDDSQLPKDRFSAERLKGVDSTLKIQPAKLEDSAVYLCASSLRLAGEWSRDYEQYFGPGTRLTVT.

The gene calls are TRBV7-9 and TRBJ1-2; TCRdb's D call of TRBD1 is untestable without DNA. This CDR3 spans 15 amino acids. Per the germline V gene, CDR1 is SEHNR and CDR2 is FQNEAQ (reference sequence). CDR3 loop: CASSLALAGSDGYTF.

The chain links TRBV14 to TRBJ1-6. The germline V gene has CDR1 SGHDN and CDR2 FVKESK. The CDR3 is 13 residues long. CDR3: CASSQNLNSPLHF.

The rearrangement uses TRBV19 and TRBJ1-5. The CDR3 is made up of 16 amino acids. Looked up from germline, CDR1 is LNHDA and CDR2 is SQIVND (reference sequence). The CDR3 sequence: CASIATHTRSNQPQHF.

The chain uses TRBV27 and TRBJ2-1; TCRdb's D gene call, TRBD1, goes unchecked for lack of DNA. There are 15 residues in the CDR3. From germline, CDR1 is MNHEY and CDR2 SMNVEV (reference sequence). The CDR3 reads CASSLDGPRGNEQFF.

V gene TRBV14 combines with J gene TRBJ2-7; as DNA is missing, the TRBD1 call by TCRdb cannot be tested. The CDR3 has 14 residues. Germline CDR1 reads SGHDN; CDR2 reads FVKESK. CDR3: CASKSGTDPYEQYF.